The clone carrying this TCR beta chain was recorded once. Profiled with immunoSEQ multiplex PCR; TCRdb holds only in-frame clones, not every one. The data hold around 68,000 clones, with approximately 80% observed a single time. The data were obtained in a study of control samples from healthy donors and cancer patients. Trimming removed 3 bases at V and 0 bases at J, with 9 bases between. The CDR3 has 15 amino acids. Germline values: CDR1 SEHNR, CDR2 FQNEAQ (reference sequence). The clonotype was recovered from a woman aged 50 to 60 with lung cancer. V and J are TRBV7-9 and TRBJ1-3; no firm D call. The sequenced sample was PBMCs. Here the CDR3 reads CASSFFSSSGNTIYF. CDR3 nucleotides: TGTGCCAGCAGCTTTTTCTCGAGCTCTGGAAACACCATATATTTT.